This T cell receptor beta chain was sequenced during a study of cytomegalovirus exposure and HLA in healthy donors. At the level of the study: Genotyping showed less than 85% of 398 donors falling in the Caucasian-associated ancestry cluster.

The PCR contained 60 Vbeta and 13 Jbeta primers. The table came from immunoSEQ multiplex PCR; TCRdb's copy has only in-frame clones and leaves some out. Of some 150,000 clones listed, about 83% are singletons. The table lists this clone with a few counts. The antigen remains unidentified. Though nominally healthy at sampling, donors likely had unrecorded immune exposures. The study, taken as a whole, reports: Sequence variants that were highly shared formed a cluster that was likely a sequencing artifact.

Input material: PBMCs. The source is a woman in her twenties or thirties in good health and CMV-seronegative.

CDR3 region: CSVRDGGTGVGYTF. The CDR3 nucleotides are TGCAGCGTCCGAGATGGCGGGACAGGGGTTGGCTACACCTTC. The gene calls are TRBV29-1 and TRBJ1-2; 10 bases map to TRBD1. This CDR3 has 14 amino acids. The V segment lost 6 bases and the J segment 7 bases; nucleotides outside the gene matches: 11. Germline loops: CDR1 SQVTM, CDR2 ANQGSEA. Using reference TRBV29-1 and TRBJ1-2 for the parts outside the CDR3, the full variable domain is SAVISQKPSRDICQRGTSLTIQCQVDSQVTMMFWYRQQPGQSLTLIATANQGSEATYESGFVIDKFPISRPNLTFSTLTVSNMSPEDSSIYLCSVRDGGTGVGYTFGSGTRLTVV.